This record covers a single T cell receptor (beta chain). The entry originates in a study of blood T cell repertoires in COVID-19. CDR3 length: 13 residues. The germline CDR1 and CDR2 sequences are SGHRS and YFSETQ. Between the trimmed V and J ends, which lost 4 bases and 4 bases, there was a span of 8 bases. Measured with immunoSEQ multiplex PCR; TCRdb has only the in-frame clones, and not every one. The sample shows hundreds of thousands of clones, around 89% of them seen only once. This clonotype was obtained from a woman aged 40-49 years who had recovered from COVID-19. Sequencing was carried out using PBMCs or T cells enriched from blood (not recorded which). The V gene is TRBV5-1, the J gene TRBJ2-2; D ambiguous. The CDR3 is CASSPLVTGELFF. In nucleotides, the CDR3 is TGCGCCAGCAGCCCCCTCGTCACCGGGGAGCTGTTTTTT. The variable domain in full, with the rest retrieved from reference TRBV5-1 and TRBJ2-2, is KAGVTQTPRYLIKTRGQQVTLSCSPISGHRSVSWYQQTPGQGLQFLFEYFSETQRNKGNFPGRFSGRQFSNSRSEMNVSTLELGDSALYLCASSPLVTGELFFGEGSRLTVL.